Shown below are 7 T cell receptor beta chains from a single sample sequenced in a study of control samples from healthy donors and cancer patients. Profiling relied on immunoSEQ multiplex PCR, and the TCRdb table lists in-frame clones only, not all of them. The table has some 130,000 clones, approximately 86% seen once. The specimen sequenced was blood. These receptors were collected from a woman aged 25-40 years in good health.

The V gene is TRBV14, the J gene TRBJ2-7; TRBD1 matches 9 bases. The CDR3 has 14 amino acids. Trimming cost V 4 bases and J 0 bases; bases outside gene matches: 1. Germline V gives CDR1 SGHDN, CDR2 FVKESK. This CDR3 reads CASSRDRVSYEQYF. The CDR3 DNA is TGTGCCAGCAGCCGGGACAGGGTCTCCTACGAGCAGTACTTC. The entire variable domain, with the rest obtained from reference TRBV14 and TRBJ2-7, is as follows: EAGVTQFPSHSVIEKGQTVTLRCDPISGHDNLYWYRRVMGKEIKFLLHFVKESKQDESGMPNNRFLAERTGGTYSTLKVQPAELEDSGVYFCASSRDRVSYEQYFGPGTRLTVT.

J is TRBJ2-7 and V is TRBV7-2; the match to TRBD1 covers 10 bases. The CDR3 loop spans 16 amino acids. The J segment lost 5 bases and the V segment lost 1 base, leaving 8 bases of the junction unmatched. The germline gives CDR1 SGHTA, CDR2 FQGNSA. CDR3 coding DNA: TGTGCCAGCAGCTTAGAGACAGGGGGCACGAAGGACGAGCAGTACTTC. It yields the protein CASSLETGGTKDEQYF.

The V and J genes are TRBV19 and TRBJ1-1; the match to TRBD1 covers 9 bases. CDR1 and CDR2 from the germline V gene are LNHDA and SQIVND (reference sequence). Losses at the gene ends were 6 bases for V and 3 bases for J; bases not matched to a gene: 5. The CDR3 loop spans 14 amino acids. The CDR3 here is CASRARDRDTEAFF. CDR3 nucleotides: TGTGCCAGTAGGGCCAGGGACAGGGACACTGAAGCTTTCTTT.

The chain combines TRBV2 with TRBJ1-5; D possibly corresponds to TRBD1 (6 bases). CDR3 size: 13 residues. V dropped 4 bases and J dropped 7 bases, with 11 bases sitting between them. Germline CDR1 SNHLY, CDR2 FYNNEI. The chain's CDR3 is CASSVHREQPQHF. Here the CDR3 DNA reads TGTGCCAGCAGTGTTCACAGGGAACAGCCCCAGCATTTT.

This chain uses TRBV4-2 with TRBJ1-6; D gene unclear. Per the germline V gene, CDR1 is LGHNA and CDR2 is YNFKEQ. The V and J ends lost 5 bases and 6 bases respectively, with 17 bases between them. The CDR3 runs 16 residues. The CDR3 nucleotides read TGTGCCAGCAGCTCTACCGCAGCAGATTCTAATTCACCCCTCCACTTT. This codes for CASSSTAADSNSPLHF.

The chain carries TRBV27 and TRBJ2-1, with 9 nucleotides matching TRBD2. V dropped 7 bases and J dropped 0; count of bases not matched to a gene: 10. The CDR3 totals 17 residues. Germline V CDR1 and CDR2: MNHEY, SMNVEV (reference sequence). For the CDR3, the DNA is TGTGCCAGCACCCGCAGACTAGCGGAGTACTCCTACAATGAGCAGTTCTTC. Its protein is CASTRRLAEYSYNEQFF.

The rearrangement joins TRBV10-1 to TRBJ2-2, with 7 bases matching TRBD1. This CDR3 is built from 16 residues. The V and J ends lost 4 bases and 1 base, in that order; junction bases with no gene match: 6. Germline V gene data show CDR1 as WNHNN and CDR2 as SYGVQD (reference sequence). CDR3 residues: CASSAAGTVNTGELFF. For the CDR3, the DNA is TGCGCCAGCAGTGCAGCCGGGACAGTGAACACCGGGGAGCTGTTTTTT.